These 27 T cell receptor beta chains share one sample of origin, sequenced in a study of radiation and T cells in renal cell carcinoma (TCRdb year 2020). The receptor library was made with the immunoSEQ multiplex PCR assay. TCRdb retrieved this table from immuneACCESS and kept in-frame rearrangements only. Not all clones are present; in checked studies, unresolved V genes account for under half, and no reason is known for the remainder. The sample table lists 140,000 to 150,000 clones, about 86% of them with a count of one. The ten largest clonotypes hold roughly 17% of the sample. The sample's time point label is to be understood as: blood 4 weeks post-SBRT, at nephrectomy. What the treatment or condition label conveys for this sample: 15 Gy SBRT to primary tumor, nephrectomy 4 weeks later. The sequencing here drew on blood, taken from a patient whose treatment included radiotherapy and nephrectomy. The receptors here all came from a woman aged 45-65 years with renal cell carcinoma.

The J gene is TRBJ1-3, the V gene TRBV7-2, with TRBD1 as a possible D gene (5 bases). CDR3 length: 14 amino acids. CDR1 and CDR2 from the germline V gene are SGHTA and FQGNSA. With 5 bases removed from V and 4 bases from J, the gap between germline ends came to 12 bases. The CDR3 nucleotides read TGTGCCAGCAGCCGGGGGGGAGGCGGAAACACCATATATTTT. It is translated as CASSRGGGGNTIYF.

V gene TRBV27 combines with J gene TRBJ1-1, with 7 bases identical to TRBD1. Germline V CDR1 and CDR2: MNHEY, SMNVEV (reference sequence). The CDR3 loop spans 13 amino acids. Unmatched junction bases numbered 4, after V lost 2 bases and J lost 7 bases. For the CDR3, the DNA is TGTGCCAGCAGTTTAACCGGGACAGTTGAAGCTTTCTTT. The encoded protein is CASSLTGTVEAFF.

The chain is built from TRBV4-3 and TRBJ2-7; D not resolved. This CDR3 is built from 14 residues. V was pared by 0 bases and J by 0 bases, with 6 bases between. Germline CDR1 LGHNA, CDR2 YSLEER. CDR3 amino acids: CASSQDQNSYEQYF. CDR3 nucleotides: TGCGCCAGCAGCCAAGACCAAAACTCCTACGAGCAGTACTTC.

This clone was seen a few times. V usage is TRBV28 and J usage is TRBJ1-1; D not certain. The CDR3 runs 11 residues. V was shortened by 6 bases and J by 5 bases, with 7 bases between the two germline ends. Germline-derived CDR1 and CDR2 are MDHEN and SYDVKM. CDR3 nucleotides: TGTGCCAGCAGAGTCCGGACTGAAGCTTTCTTT. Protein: CASRVRTEAFF. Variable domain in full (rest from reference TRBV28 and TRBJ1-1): DVKVTQSSRYLVKRTGEKVFLECVQDMDHENMFWYRQDPGLGLRLIYFSYDVKMKEKGDIPEGYSVSREKKERFSLILESASTNQTSMYLCASRVRTEAFFGQGTRLTVV.

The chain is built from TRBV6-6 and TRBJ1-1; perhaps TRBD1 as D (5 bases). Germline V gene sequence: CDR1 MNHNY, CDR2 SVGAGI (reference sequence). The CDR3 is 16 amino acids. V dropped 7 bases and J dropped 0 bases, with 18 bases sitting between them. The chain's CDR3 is CASTSHLGTVNTEAFF. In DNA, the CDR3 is TGTGCCAGCACCTCCCATCTGGGGACGGTGAACACTGAAGCTTTCTTT.

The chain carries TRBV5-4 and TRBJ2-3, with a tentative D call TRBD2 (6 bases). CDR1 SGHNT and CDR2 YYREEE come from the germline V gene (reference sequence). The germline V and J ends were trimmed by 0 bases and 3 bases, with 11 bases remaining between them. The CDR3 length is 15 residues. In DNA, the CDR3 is TGTGCCAGCAGCTTGGCTAGCGTGTTAACAGATACGCAGTATTTT. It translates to CASSLASVLTDTQYF.

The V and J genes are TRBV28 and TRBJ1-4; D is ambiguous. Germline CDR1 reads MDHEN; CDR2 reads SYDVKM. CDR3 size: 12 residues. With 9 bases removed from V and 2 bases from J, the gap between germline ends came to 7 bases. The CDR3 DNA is TGTGCCAGTACAGTGACTAATGAAAAACTGTTTTTT. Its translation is CASTVTNEKLFF.

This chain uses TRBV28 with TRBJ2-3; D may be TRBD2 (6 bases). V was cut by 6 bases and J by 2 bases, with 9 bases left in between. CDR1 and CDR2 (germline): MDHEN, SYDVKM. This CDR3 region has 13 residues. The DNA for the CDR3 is TGTGCCAGCAGCCTGGACTACACAGATACGCAGTATTTT. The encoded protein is CASSLDYTDTQYF.

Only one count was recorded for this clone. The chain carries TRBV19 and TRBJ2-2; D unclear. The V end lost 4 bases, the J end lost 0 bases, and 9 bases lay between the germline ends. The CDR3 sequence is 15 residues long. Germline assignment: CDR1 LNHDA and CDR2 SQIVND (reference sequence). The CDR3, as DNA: TGTGCCAGTAGTACCCTAGAATCGAACACCGGGGAGCTGTTTTTT. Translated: CASSTLESNTGELFF.

The CDR3 nucleotides are TGCGCCAGCAGCCAAGGGACAGAGTTCACTGAAGCTTTCTTT. Protein sequence: CASSQGTEFTEAFF. This chain joins TRBV4-3 and TRBJ1-1, with a tentative D call TRBD1 (6 bases). V lost 1 base and J lost 4, with 10 bases in between. Germline CDR1 and CDR2: LGHNA and YSLEER. This CDR3 region has 14 residues.

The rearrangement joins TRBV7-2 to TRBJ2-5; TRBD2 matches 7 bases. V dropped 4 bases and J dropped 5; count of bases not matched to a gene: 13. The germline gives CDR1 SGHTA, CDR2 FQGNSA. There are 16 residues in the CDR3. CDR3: CASSSPLEGGTETQYF. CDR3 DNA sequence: TGTGCCAGCAGCTCTCCCCTTGAGGGAGGGACGGAGACCCAGTACTTC.

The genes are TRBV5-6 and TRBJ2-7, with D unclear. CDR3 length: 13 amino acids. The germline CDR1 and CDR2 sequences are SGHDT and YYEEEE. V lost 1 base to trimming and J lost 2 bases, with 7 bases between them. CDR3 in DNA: TGTGCCAGCAGCTTGTTGTCAGCCTACGAGCAGTACTTC. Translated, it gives CASSLLSAYEQYF.

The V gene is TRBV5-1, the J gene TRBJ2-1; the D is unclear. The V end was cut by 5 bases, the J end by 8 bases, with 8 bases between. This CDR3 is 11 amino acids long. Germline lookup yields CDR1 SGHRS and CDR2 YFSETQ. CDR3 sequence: CASRQMDEQFF. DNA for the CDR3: TGCGCCAGCAGGCAGATGGATGAGCAGTTCTTC.

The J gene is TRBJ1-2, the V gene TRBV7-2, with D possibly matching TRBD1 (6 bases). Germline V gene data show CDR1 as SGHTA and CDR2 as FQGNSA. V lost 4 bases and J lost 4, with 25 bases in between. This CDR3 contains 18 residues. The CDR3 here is CASSSGAEVAGLTYGYTF. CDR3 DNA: TGTGCCAGCAGCTCGGGGGCCGAAGTTGCCGGTCTAACCTATGGCTACACCTTC. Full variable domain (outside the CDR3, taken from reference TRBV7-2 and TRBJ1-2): GAGVSQSPSNKVTEKGKDVELRCDPISGHTALYWYRQSLGQGLEFLIYFQGNSAPDKSGLPSDRFSAERTGGSVSTLTIQRTQQEDSAVYLCASSSGAEVAGLTYGYTFGSGTRLTVV.

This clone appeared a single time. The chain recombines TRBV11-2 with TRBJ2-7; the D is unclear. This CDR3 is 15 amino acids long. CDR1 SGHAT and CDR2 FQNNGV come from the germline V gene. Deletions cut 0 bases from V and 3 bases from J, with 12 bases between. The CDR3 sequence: CASSLDRPAGYEQYF. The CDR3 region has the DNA TGTGCCAGCAGCTTAGATCGTCCCGCTGGCTACGAGCAGTACTTC. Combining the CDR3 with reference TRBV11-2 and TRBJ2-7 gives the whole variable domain EAGVAQSPRYKIIEKRQSVAFWCNPISGHATLYWYQQILGQGPKLLIQFQNNGVVDDSQLPKDRFSAERLKGVDSTLKIQPAKLEDSAVYLCASSLDRPAGYEQYFGPGTRLTVT.

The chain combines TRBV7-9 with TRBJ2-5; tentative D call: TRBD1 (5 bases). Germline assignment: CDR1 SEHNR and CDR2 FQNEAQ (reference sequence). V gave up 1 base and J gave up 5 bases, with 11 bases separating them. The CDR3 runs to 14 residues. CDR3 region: CASSLDRGWETQYF. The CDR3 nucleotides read TGTGCCAGCAGCTTAGATAGGGGTTGGGAGACCCAGTACTTC.

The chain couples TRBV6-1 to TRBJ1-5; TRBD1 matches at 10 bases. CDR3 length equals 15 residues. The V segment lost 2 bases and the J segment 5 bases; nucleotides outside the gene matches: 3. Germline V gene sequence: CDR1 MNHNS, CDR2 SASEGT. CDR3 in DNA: TGTGCCAGCAGTGAAAGAGGGACAGGGGATCAGCCCCAGCATTTT. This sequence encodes CASSERGTGDQPQHF.

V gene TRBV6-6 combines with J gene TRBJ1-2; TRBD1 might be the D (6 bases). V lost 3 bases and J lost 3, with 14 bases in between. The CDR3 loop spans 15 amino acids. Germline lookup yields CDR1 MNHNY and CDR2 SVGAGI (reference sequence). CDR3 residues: CASSYDGGADYGYTF. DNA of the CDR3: TGTGCCAGCAGTTATGACGGGGGCGCGGACTATGGCTACACCTTC.

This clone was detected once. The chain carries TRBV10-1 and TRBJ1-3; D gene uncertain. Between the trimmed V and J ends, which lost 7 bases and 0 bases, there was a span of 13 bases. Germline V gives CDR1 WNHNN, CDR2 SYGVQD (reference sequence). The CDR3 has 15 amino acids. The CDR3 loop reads CASTPDLFSGNTIYF. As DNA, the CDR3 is TGCGCCAGCACCCCGGACCTGTTCTCTGGAAACACCATATATTTT.

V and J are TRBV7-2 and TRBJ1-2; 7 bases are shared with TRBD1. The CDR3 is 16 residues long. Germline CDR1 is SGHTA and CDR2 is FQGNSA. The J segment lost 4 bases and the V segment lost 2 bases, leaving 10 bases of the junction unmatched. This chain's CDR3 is CASSLSPGQISYGYTF. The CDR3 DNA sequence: TGTGCCAGCAGCTTATCTCCGGGACAGATAAGCTATGGCTACACCTTC.

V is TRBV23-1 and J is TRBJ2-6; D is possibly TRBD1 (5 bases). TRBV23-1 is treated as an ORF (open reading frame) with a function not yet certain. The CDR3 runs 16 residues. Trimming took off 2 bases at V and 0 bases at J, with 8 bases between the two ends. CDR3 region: CASSQPDSSGANVLTF. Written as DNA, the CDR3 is TGCGCCAGCAGTCAACCCGACAGCTCTGGGGCCAACGTCCTGACTTTC.

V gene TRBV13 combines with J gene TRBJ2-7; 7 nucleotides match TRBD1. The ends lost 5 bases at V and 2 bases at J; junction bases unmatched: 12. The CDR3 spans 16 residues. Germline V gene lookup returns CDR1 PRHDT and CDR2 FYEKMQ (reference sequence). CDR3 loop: CASSEQRQGRPYEQYF. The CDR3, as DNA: TGTGCCAGCAGCGAACAGAGACAGGGAAGGCCCTACGAGCAGTACTTC. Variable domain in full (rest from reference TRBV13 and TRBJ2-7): AAGVIQSPRHLIKEKRETATLKCYPIPRHDTVYWYQQGPGQDPQFLISFYEKMQSDKGSIPDRFSAQQFSDYHSELNMSSLELGDSALYFCASSEQRQGRPYEQYFGPGTRLTVT.

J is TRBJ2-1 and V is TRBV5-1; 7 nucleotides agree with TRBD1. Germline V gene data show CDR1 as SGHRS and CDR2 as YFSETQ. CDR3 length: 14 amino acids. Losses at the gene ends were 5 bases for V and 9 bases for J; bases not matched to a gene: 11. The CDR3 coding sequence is TGCGCCAGCAGTCCAGACAGGGAAGGAGGTGAGCAGTTCTTC. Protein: CASSPDREGGEQFF.

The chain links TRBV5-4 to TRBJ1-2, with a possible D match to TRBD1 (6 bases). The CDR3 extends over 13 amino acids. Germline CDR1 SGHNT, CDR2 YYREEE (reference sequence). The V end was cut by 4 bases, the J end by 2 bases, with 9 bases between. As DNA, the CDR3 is TGTGCCAGCAGCCCGGACAGCAACTATGGCTACACCTTC. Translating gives CASSPDSNYGYTF.

The CDR3 sequence is CASSLAGGRNTDTQYF. In DNA, the CDR3 is TGCGCCAGCAGCTTGGCTGGCGGGAGAAACACAGATACGCAGTATTTT. The chain couples TRBV5-1 to TRBJ2-3, with 7 nucleotides matching TRBD2. After removal of 0 bases from V and 2 bases from J, the junction contained 6 bases not matched to a gene. Per the germline V gene, CDR1 is SGHRS and CDR2 is YFSETQ. This CDR3 comprises 16 residues.

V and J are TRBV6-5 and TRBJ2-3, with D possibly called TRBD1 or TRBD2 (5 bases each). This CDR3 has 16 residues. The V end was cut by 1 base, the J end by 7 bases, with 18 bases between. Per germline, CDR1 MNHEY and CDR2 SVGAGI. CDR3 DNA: TGTGCCAGCAGTTACTTACTAGACCGTGGGGGATATACGCAGTATTTT. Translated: CASSYLLDRGGYTQYF.

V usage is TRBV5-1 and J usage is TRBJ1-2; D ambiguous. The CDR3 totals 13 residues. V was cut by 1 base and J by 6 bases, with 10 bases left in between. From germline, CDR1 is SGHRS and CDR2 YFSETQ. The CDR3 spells CASSLNLRDGYTF. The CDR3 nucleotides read TGCGCCAGCAGCTTGAACCTCCGGGATGGCTACACCTTC.